The entry below gives a single T cell receptor (beta chain) sequence along with its context. These data are taken from a study of blood T cell repertoires in COVID-19. Assay: immunoSEQ multiplex PCR; the TCRdb copy retains only in-frame clones and omits some. The sample has approximately 230,000 clones; 80% to 90% are singletons. Input material: PBMCs or T cells enriched from blood (not recorded which). The clonotype comes from a man younger than 30 who had recovered from COVID-19.

The CDR3 coding sequence is TGCAGCGCTACGTTGGGAACGGGGTTGAGCCAGCCCCAGCATTTT. Translation gives CSATLGTGLSQPQHF. This chain connects TRBV29-1 to TRBJ1-5; D is ambiguous. Trimming pared 7 bases from V and 7 bases from J, leaving 23 bases between. Germline lookup yields CDR1 SQVTM and CDR2 ANQGSEA. The CDR3 spans 15 residues.